One and the same sample provided the 20 T cell receptor beta chains below, sequenced in a study of blood T cells in healthy people across ages. Together with a sample-barcoded 5' primer, a J-beta primer mix was included in a second PCR lasting roughly 6 to 12 cycles. TCRdb re-called the 5' RACE reads through MiXCR, storing one row per CDR3 protein. This table holds some 760,000 distinct CDR3 sequences, just under 25% found once. This sample was also put to use in a study of T cells of mothers and their children.

Sequenced: blood. Source of these receptors: a boy aged 5 to 17 in good health.

The chain joins TRBV6-6 to TRBJ2-1; a possible D gene is TRBD1 (6 bases). CDR1 is MNHNY, CDR2 SVGAGI, per germline (reference sequence). V lost 8 bases and J 7 bases, leaving 12 bases between the germline ends. This CDR3 has 12 residues. CDR3 protein: CASFSTGNEQFF. The CDR3 DNA follows: TGTGCCAGCTTCTCTACAGGGAATGAGCAGTTCTTC.

This clonotype was seen a handful of times. The rearrangement links TRBV7-2 to TRBJ1-5; TRBD1 aligns across 8 bases. The ends lost 1 base at V and 9 bases at J; junction bases unmatched: 5. The CDR3 has 14 amino acids. CDR1 is SGHTA and CDR2 is FQGNSA in the germline V gene. The CDR3 reads CASSLGQGARPQHF. CDR3 DNA sequence: TGTGCCAGCAGCTTAGGGCAGGGGGCTAGGCCCCAGCATTTT.

The CDR3 reads CSARLPGLAGGEETQYF. The CDR3 nucleotides are TGCAGTGCTAGACTCCCGGGACTAGCGGGAGGTGAAGAGACCCAGTACTTC. The chain uses TRBV20-1 and TRBJ2-5; 15 bases map to TRBD2. V shed 2 bases and J 3 bases; nucleotides not matched to a gene: 7. CDR1 is DFQATT, CDR2 SNEGSKA, per germline (reference sequence). The CDR3 covers 17 residues.

The genes are TRBV29-1 and TRBJ2-1, with a weak D call TRBD2 (5 bases). CDR3 length equals 17 residues. Between the trimmed V and J ends, which lost 0 bases and 3 bases, there was a span of 18 bases. Germline V gene data show CDR1 as SQVTM and CDR2 as ANQGSEA. This CDR3 reads CSVEEEGPAGYYNEQFF. The DNA of the CDR3 is TGCAGCGTTGAAGAGGAAGGGCCTGCGGGCTACTACAATGAGCAGTTCTTC.

This clonotype was counted only a few times. The rearrangement joins TRBV7-9 to TRBJ2-3; tentatively, D is TRBD2 (6 bases). From germline, CDR1 is SEHNR and CDR2 FQNEAQ (reference sequence). Trimming took 4 bases from V and 2 from J, leaving 22 bases between them. The CDR3 consists of 18 residues. Here the CDR3 DNA reads TGTGCCAGCAGCTCCATCTTCCGGGACTCCGTTTTCACAGATACGCAGTATTTT. It yields the protein CASSSIFRDSVFTDTQYF.

This clonotype was seen a handful of times. This rearrangement joins TRBV12-5 to TRBJ2-7; TRBD2 aligns across 10 bases. Germline-derived CDR1 and CDR2 are LGHNT and FRNRAP. The CDR3 has 15 residues. The junction had 8 bases not matched to a gene; V was cut back by 6 bases and J by 3 bases. CDR3 DNA sequence: TGTGCTAGTGGCCCACCGGGACTAGCGATCTACGAGCAGTACTTC. This sequence encodes CASGPPGLAIYEQYF.

About this clonotype: A much larger clone is a single base away; this may be a read error. The J gene is TRBJ2-1, the V gene TRBV28; D gene uncertain. Trimming took 9 bases from V and 5 from J, leaving 14 bases between them. The CDR3 covers 13 residues. Germline lookup yields CDR1 MDHEN and CDR2 SYDVKM. The CDR3 nucleotides read TGTGCCAGGAGTATACGTAATCACAATGAGCAGTTCTTC. Translating it yields CARSIRNHNEQFF.

The chain couples TRBV27 to TRBJ1-4, with D possibly being TRBD1 (5 bases). Deletions cut 5 bases from V and 8 bases from J, with 18 bases between. The CDR3 has 15 amino acids. Germline V gene lookup returns CDR1 MNHEY and CDR2 SMNVEV (reference sequence). The CDR3, as DNA: TGTGCCAGCAGTCCTACCGGGGGGGGAAACGAAAAACTGTTTTTT. Protein product: CASSPTGGGNEKLFF.

The chain couples TRBV10-3 to TRBJ2-7; D gene uncertain. Germline lookup yields CDR1 ENHRY and CDR2 SYGVKD. Trimming cost V 6 bases and J 2 bases, with 14 bases left between them. The CDR3 has 14 amino acids. This CDR3 is CAIRTARSTYEQYF. The CDR3 DNA reads TGTGCCATCAGAACAGCGAGATCTACCTACGAGCAGTACTTC.

This clonotype was seen a handful of times. One end of the junction does not line up with germline, which may come from a read error. The V gene is TRBV18, the J gene TRBJ2-6; D may be TRBD1 (5 bases). CDR1 and CDR2 (germline): KGHSH, LQKENI. The CDR3 spans 18 residues. The CDR3 region is CASSPLFFSPSGANVLAF. The CDR3 DNA follows: TGTGCCAGCTCACCACTGTTTTTTTCTCCCTCTGGGGCCAACGTCCTGGCTTTC.

The chain combines TRBV10-3 with TRBJ2-5, with TRBD1 matching 9 bases. The DNA end favors TRBJ2-1, so the J call may be wrong. Germline CDR1 and CDR2: ENHRY and SYGVKD. The CDR3 sequence is 14 residues long. The CDR3 nucleotides are TGTGCCATCAGGTGGACAGGGGATTCGGATGAGCAGTTCTTC. It specifies CAIRWTGDSDEQFF.

There are a few counts of this clonotype. The chain couples TRBV5-1 to TRBJ2-1; D remains unclear. The V end lost 0 bases, the J end lost 4 bases, and 11 bases lay between the germline ends. In germline, CDR1 is SGHRS, CDR2 YFSETQ. The CDR3 is made up of 15 amino acids. This chain's CDR3 is CASSLESQAYNEQFF. CDR3 bases: TGCGCCAGCAGCTTGGAGTCCCAAGCATACAATGAGCAGTTCTTC. Filled out from reference TRBV5-1 and TRBJ2-1, the complete variable domain reads KAGVTQTPRYLIKTRGQQVTLSCSPISGHRSVSWYQQTPGQGLQFLFEYFSETQRNKGNFPGRFSGRQFSNSRSEMNVSTLELGDSALYLCASSLESQAYNEQFFGPGTRLTVL.

This clonotype was seen at least ten times. The chain links TRBV20-1 to TRBJ2-5; TRBD2 matches at 9 bases. CDR1 is DFQATT, CDR2 SNEGSKA, per germline (reference sequence). The length of the CDR3 is 14 residues. The V and J ends lost 4 bases and 4 bases, in that order; junction bases with no gene match: 7. CDR3 in DNA: TGCAGTGCTACGCGGGGGGGGCTAGCAGAGACCCAGTACTTC. As protein: CSATRGGLAETQYF.

This clonotype occurred a few times. V and J are TRBV12-3 or TRBV12-4 and TRBJ1-6; the D gene is possibly TRBD1 (5 bases). V was pared by 2 bases and J by 0 bases, with 8 bases between. The CDR3 is made up of 16 amino acids. CDR3 coding DNA: TGTGCCAGCAGTTTAACAGGTGGCTCCTATAATTCACCCCTCCACTTT. This gives the protein CASSLTGGSYNSPLHF.

In its sample, this clonotype was seen a few times. The chain has TRBV29-1 and TRBJ2-2; the D is unclear. Germline CDR1 is SQVTM and CDR2 is ANQGSEA. The CDR3 is 13 residues long. Trimming shortened V by 1 base and J by 3 bases, and 6 bases separated the two germline ends. The CDR3 bases are TGCAGCGTTGAAGGGTATTACACCGGGGAGCTGTTTTTT. It is translated as CSVEGYYTGELFF.

The chain carries TRBV5-1 and TRBJ1-6; D possibly corresponds to TRBD1 (5 bases). CDR1 is SGHRS and CDR2 is YFSETQ in the germline V gene. CDR3 length: 14 residues. With 4 bases removed from V and 6 bases from J, the gap between germline ends came to 11 bases. CDR3 sequence reads: CASSTGPTNSPLHF. The CDR3 bases are TGCGCCAGCAGCACAGGACCGACTAATTCACCCCTCCACTTT. The full variable domain, in which reference TRBV5-1 and TRBJ1-6 provide the parts outside the CDR3, is KAGVTQTPRYLIKTRGQQVTLSCSPISGHRSVSWYQQTPGQGLQFLFEYFSETQRNKGNFPGRFSGRQFSNSRSEMNVSTLELGDSALYLCASSTGPTNSPLHFGNGTRLTVT.

The chain combines TRBV14 with TRBJ1-2; D is unclear. V was clipped by 4 bases and J by 7 bases, with 4 bases between them. Germline V gene data show CDR1 as SGHDN and CDR2 as FVKESK. The CDR3 is 10 residues long. CDR3 sequence (DNA): TGTGCCAGCAGCCGACGTGGCTACACCTTC. Residues: CASSRRGYTF.

V usage is TRBV12-3 or TRBV12-4 and J usage is TRBJ2-5; 10 positions agree with TRBD1. With the DNA end fitting TRBJ2-7 better, the J assignment may be wrong. The CDR3 runs to 19 residues. CDR3 loop: CASSFTIVEGTGVSYEQYF. The CDR3 DNA reads TGTGCCAGCAGTTTTACAATAGTAGAAGGGACAGGGGTATCCTACGAGCAGTACTTC.

The chain links TRBV13 to TRBJ2-1; 9 bases agree with TRBD1. CDR1 and CDR2 from the germline V gene are PRHDT and FYEKMQ (reference sequence). Trimming removed 0 bases from V and 7 bases from J; junction bases left unmatched: 7. CDR3 length equals 16 residues. The CDR3 protein is CASSLGGQGQVNEQFF. The CDR3 DNA follows: TGTGCCAGCAGCTTAGGGGGACAGGGCCAGGTGAATGAGCAGTTCTTC.

There are a few counts of this clonotype. The chain uses TRBV3-1 and TRBJ1-6; unclear D gene. V shed 1 base and J shed 10 bases, with 8 bases lying between them. In germline, CDR1 is LGHDT, CDR2 YNNKEL (reference sequence). This CDR3 contains 13 residues. The CDR3 loop reads CASSQGLSSPLHF. For the CDR3, the DNA is TGTGCCAGCAGCCAAGGGCTTAGCTCACCCCTCCACTTT.